This T cell receptor (beta chain) derives from a study of blood T cell repertoires in COVID-19. The CDR3 sequence is 13 residues long. V was pared by 11 bases and J by 3 bases, with 14 bases between. CDR1 is MDHEN and CDR2 is SYDVKM in the germline V gene. Data came from immunoSEQ multiplex PCR; TCRdb stores just in-frame clones and leaves some out. The data show 150,000 to 200,000 clones, around nine tenths seen once. The clonotype originates from a woman aged 70-85 years with COVID-19, enrolled during active disease. Sequencing was performed on peripheral blood. The rearrangement joins TRBV28 to TRBJ1-5; D call uncertain. CDR3 loop: CAHSRRNNQPQHF. CDR3 in DNA: TGTGCCCACTCCAGGCGTAACAATCAGCCCCAGCATTTT.